Shown below are 12 T cell receptor beta chains from a single sample sequenced in a study of metastatic and nonmetastatic thyroid tumors (dated by TCRdb to the early 2020s). Libraries came from PCR. Sequencing was performed on an Illumina HiSeq 4000. TCRdb reanalyzed the raw reads on its own, using fastp at Q25 for trimming and MiXCR for clone calling, and kept in-frame beta chains. Recorded for this sample are about 20,000 clones; approximately 29% of them occurred a single time. 20% to 25% of the sample is taken by the ten largest. None of the patients had been given any treatment before thyroid surgery. The sample was tumor tissue. The receptors come from a male donor with papillary thyroid cancer or a benign thyroid nodule (not recorded which). Some clones in this sample may be carry-over from other donors' samples.

The V and J genes are TRBV6-1 and TRBJ2-2, with 7 bases identical to TRBD1. V dropped 1 base and J dropped 8; count of bases not matched to a gene: 13. Per the germline V gene, CDR1 is MNHNS and CDR2 is SASEGT. CDR3 length: 17 amino acids. The DNA for the CDR3 is TGTGCCAGCAGTGAAGGTTGGGGGACAGTCGGGATGGGGGAGCTGTTTTTT. Translated, it gives CASSEGWGTVGMGELFF.

This clone was seen repeatedly, ten times or more. The rearrangement links TRBV20-1 to TRBJ2-3, with D maybe TRBD1 (7 bases). Germline loops: CDR1 DFQATT, CDR2 SNEGSKA (reference sequence). The length of the CDR3 is 15 residues. The V gene lost 6 bases and the J gene lost 0 bases, with 16 bases spanning the gap. The CDR3 protein is CSAITQGTSTDTQYF. In DNA form, the CDR3 reads TGCAGTGCCATCACACAGGGGACTAGCACAGATACGCAGTATTTT.

The rearrangement joins TRBV28 to TRBJ2-7, with D hard to call. Germline-derived CDR1 and CDR2 are MDHEN and SYDVKM. Trimming took off 5 bases at V and 0 bases at J, with 2 bases between the two ends. This CDR3 region has 11 residues. The CDR3 protein is CASSASYEQYF. The DNA of the CDR3 is TGTGCCAGCAGTGCCTCCTACGAGCAGTACTTC.

The chain joins TRBV7-9 to TRBJ2-7, with D hard to call. The CDR3 consists of 13 residues. Germline V gene data show CDR1 as SEHNR and CDR2 as FQNEAQ (reference sequence). Trimming left V 1 base short and J 12 bases short, with 16 bases between. CDR3: CASSLGRNYDPYF. Written as DNA, the CDR3 is TGTGCCAGCAGCTTAGGCAGGAACTACGACCCGTACTTC. The full variable domain, with the rest looked up from reference TRBV7-9 and TRBJ2-7, is DTGVSQNPRHKITKRGQNVTFRCDPISEHNRLYWYRQTLGQGPEFLTYFQNEAQLEKSRLLSDRFSAERPKGSFSTLEIQRTEQGDSAMYLCASSLGRNYDPYFGPGTRLTVT.

The DNA of the CDR3 is TGTGCCAGCAGCCGAGGGACAGCGTACACCGGGGAGCTGTTTTTT. It translates to CASSRGTAYTGELFF. The chain recombines TRBV28 with TRBJ2-2, with 7 nucleotides matching TRBD1. The CDR3 is 15 residues long. Germline V lookup: CDR1 MDHEN, CDR2 SYDVKM. V shed 6 bases and J 3 bases; nucleotides not matched to a gene: 7. Using reference TRBV28 and TRBJ2-2 for the parts outside the CDR3, the full variable domain is DVKVTQSSRYLVKRTGEKVFLECVQDMDHENMFWYRQDPGLGLRLIYFSYDVKMKEKGDIPEGYSVSREKKERFSLILESASTNQTSMYLCASSRGTAYTGELFFGEGSRLTVL.

This clone appeared a few times. This chain uses TRBV28 with TRBJ2-5; tentative D call: TRBD2 (5 bases). V was shortened by 6 bases and J by 2 bases, with 10 bases between the two germline ends. This CDR3 comprises 13 residues. Per germline, CDR1 MDHEN and CDR2 SYDVKM. The CDR3 here is CASRTTRQETQYF. The CDR3 DNA reads TGTGCCAGCAGGACTACTAGACAAGAGACCCAGTACTTC.

This chain uses TRBV6-1 with TRBJ2-7; TRBD2 aligns across 7 bases. Germline CDR1 MNHNS, CDR2 SASEGT. J was trimmed by 0 bases and V by 8 bases; bases with no gene match: 7. The CDR3 runs 14 residues. For the CDR3, the DNA is TGTGCCAGCCTAGCGGACGGGCTCTCCTACGAGCAGTACTTC. Amino acids: CASLADGLSYEQYF.

Concerning this clone itself: The junction shows a germline mismatch at one end, possibly a read error. Other DNA sequences from this sample encode an identical CDR3 as well. The chain is built from TRBV9 and TRBJ2-3; a weak D match, TRBD1 (6 bases). The germline V gene encodes CDR1 SGDLS and CDR2 YYNGEE. The CDR3 loop spans 15 amino acids. CDR3 amino acids: CASSVGGGWTDTQYF. CDR3 sequence (DNA): TGTGCCAGCAGCGTAGGAGGAGGTTGGACAGATACACAGTATTTT.

The rearrangement joins TRBV20-1 to TRBJ1-2; possibly TRBD1 for D (6 bases). The CDR3 length is 14 residues. CDR1 DFQATT and CDR2 SNEGSKA come from the germline V gene (reference sequence). Trimming removed 0 bases at V and 6 bases at J, with 14 bases between. The CDR3 protein is CSARDQGRGNGYTF. The CDR3 DNA reads TGCAGTGCTAGAGATCAGGGGCGCGGCAATGGCTACACCTTC.

In regard to this clone: Germline is not matched at one junction end, which may reflect a read error. This sample includes further DNA sequences coding for the same CDR3. The chain links TRBV2 to TRBJ1-3, with D possibly TRBD1 on 5 matching bases. There are 14 residues in the CDR3. Germline V CDR1 and CDR2: SNHLY, FYNNEI. CDR3 DNA sequence: TGTGCCAGAAATACAGGTGACTCGGGAAACACAATATATTTT. This sequence encodes CARNTGDSGNTIYF. The full variable domain, its missing parts supplied by reference TRBV2 and TRBJ1-3, is EPEVTQTPSHQVTQMGQEVILRCVPISNHLYFYWYRQILGQKVEFLVSFYNNEISEKSEIFDDQFSVERPDGSNFTLKIRSTKLEDSAMYFCARNTGDSGNTIYFGEGSWLTVV.

This clone was detected ten times or more. The genes are TRBV7-2 and TRBJ2-5, with unresolved D. CDR1 is SGHTA and CDR2 is FQGNSA in the germline V gene. The CDR3 extends over 14 amino acids. V lost 1 base and J 5 bases, leaving 11 bases between the germline ends. This CDR3 reads CASSLVGFRETQYF. CDR3 DNA: TGTGCCAGCAGCTTAGTGGGATTCAGGGAGACCCAGTACTTC.

This chain links TRBV11-2 with TRBJ1-2; 10 bases are shared with TRBD1. CDR3 size: 15 residues. In germline, CDR1 is SGHAT, CDR2 FQNNGV. Trimming at V came to 3 bases and at J to 4 bases, leaving 5 bases not matched to a gene. CDR3 amino acids: CASSLNRDRGYGYTF. The DNA of the CDR3 is TGTGCCAGCAGCTTGAACCGGGACAGGGGCTATGGCTACACCTTC.